Following are 18 T cell receptor beta chains from one sample sequenced in a study of tumor-infiltrating lymphocytes in oesophageal squamous cell carcinoma. TCRdb recomputed calls from the PCR reads with MiXCR, one row per CDR3 protein. The data hold about 12,000 distinct CDR3 sequences, with 55% observed a single time. Sequenced sample: esophageal tumor tissue. The origin of the receptors is a female donor with esophageal squamous cell carcinoma.

Regarding this clonotype: As the CDR3 is not closed by the conserved phenylalanine or tryptophan, this likely results from a read error. The limits of the CDR3 on the DNA are not certain, so only TCRdb's listed CDR3 is given. The gene calls are TRBV7-3 and TRBJ2-7; no check of the table's D call, TRBD2, against the DNA was made. CDR1 is SGHTA, CDR2 FQGTGA, per germline. The CDR3 is 15 residues long, ends included. CDR3 region: CASSLTKGYGYTFGS.

This chain uses TRBV7-3 with TRBJ2-1, with D tentatively TRBD2 (6 bases). CDR1 is SGHTA and CDR2 is FQGTGA in the germline V gene. V lost 5 bases and J lost 2, with 13 bases in between. This CDR3 is built from 15 residues. The CDR3 region is CASSPVASAYNEQFF. The CDR3 DNA sequence: TGTGCCAGCAGCCCCGTGGCTAGCGCCTACAATGAGCAGTTCTTC. The whole variable domain, filled in from reference TRBV7-3 and TRBJ2-1, reads GAGVSQTPSNKVTEKGKYVELRCDPISGHTALYWYRQSLGQGPEFLIYFQGTGAADDSGLPNDRFFAVRPEGSVSTLKIQRTERGDSAVYLCASSPVASAYNEQFFGPGTRLTVL.

V and J are TRBV10-3 and TRBJ2-4; D gene ambiguous. TRBJ2-7 matches the DNA end more closely, so the J call is doubtful. The V gene's germline CDR1 is ENHRY and CDR2 SYGVKD. The CDR3 extends over 13 amino acids. CDR3 protein: CAISLGGAYEQYF. CDR3 nucleotides: TGTGCCATCAGTTTGGGTGGGGCCTACGAGCAGTACTTC.

The V call is TRBV12-3 or TRBV12-4, the J call TRBJ2-1; 11 positions match TRBD2. The ends lost 6 bases at V and 3 bases at J; junction bases unmatched: 13. This CDR3 is built from 18 residues. The CDR3 spells CASSSLGASGRYYNEQFF. CDR3 nucleotide sequence: TGTGCCAGCAGCTCTTTGGGGGCTAGCGGGAGGTACTACAATGAGCAGTTCTTC.

This clonotype was found a few times. The CDR3 spells CASSEALQGQPTQYF. In DNA form, the CDR3 reads TGTGCCAGCAGTGAAGCGCTTCAGGGACAGCCGACCCAGTACTTC. The rearrangement joins TRBV6-1 to TRBJ2-4; TRBD1 matches 7 bases. The J call may be faulty, since TRBJ2-5 better matches the DNA end. The length of the CDR3 is 15 residues. Germline CDR1 reads MNHNS; CDR2 reads SASEGT.

In its sample, this clonotype was seen many times. The chain combines TRBV6-2 or TRBV6-3 with TRBJ2-7, with 8 bases lining up with TRBD2. The CDR3 runs to 17 residues. Trimming cost V 4 bases and J 1 base; bases outside gene matches: 12. Germline V gene lookup returns CDR1 MNHEY and CDR2 SVGEGT. CDR3 amino acids: CASSSPPLSGSSYEQYF. The CDR3 bases are TGTGCCAGCAGTTCCCCGCCCCTAAGCGGGAGTTCCTACGAGCAGTACTTC.

This clonotype qualifies as medium-sized. The chain combines TRBV7-3 with TRBJ2-1, with D possibly TRBD2 on 5 matching bases. The CDR3 totals 13 residues. Trimming shortened V by 1 base and J by 9 bases, and 10 bases separated the two germline ends. Germline assignment: CDR1 SGHTA and CDR2 FQGTGA. The CDR3 nucleotides are TGTGCCAGCAGCTTAATAGGCACTAGTGAGCAGTTCTTC. Amino acid sequence: CASSLIGTSEQFF.

The J gene is TRBJ2-5, the V gene TRBV6-1, with D hard to call. The J call may be faulty, since TRBJ2-1 better matches the DNA end. The CDR3 loop spans 14 amino acids. Germline values: CDR1 MNHNS, CDR2 SASEGT. CDR3 residues: CASSERARTHEQFF. As DNA, the CDR3 is TGTGCCAGCAGTGAACGGGCTAGGACCCATGAGCAGTTCTTC.

The J gene is TRBJ2-1, the V gene TRBV7-2; 7 bases agree with TRBD2. The CDR3 is made up of 15 amino acids. V gave up 6 bases and J gave up 4 bases; unmatched junction bases: 9. Germline V gives CDR1 SGHTA, CDR2 FQGNSA. CDR3 sequence reads: CASSTGRFRYNEQFF. The CDR3 region has the DNA TGTGCCAGCAGTACCGGGAGGTTTCGATACAATGAGCAGTTCTTC.

This clonotype was picked up a small number of times. The V gene is TRBV7-8, the J gene TRBJ2-1, with D possibly TRBD2 on 5 matching bases. Trimming removed 2 bases from V and 5 bases from J, with 16 bases in between. Germline CDR1 reads SGHVS; CDR2 reads FQNEAQ. This CDR3 has 16 residues. The CDR3 is CASSLKRLVTNNEQFF. In DNA form, the CDR3 reads TGTGCCAGCAGCTTAAAAAGGCTAGTGACTAACAATGAGCAGTTCTTC.

Worth noting for this clonotype: This CDR3 is missing its conserved last phenylalanine or tryptophan, likely due to a read error. The DNA is omitted, as the CDR3 cannot be located on it reliably, and the CDR3 follows TCRdb's listing. This rearrangement joins TRBV7-2 to TRBJ2-6; the listed D gene, TRBD1, was not tested against the DNA. CDR1 is SGHTA and CDR2 is FQGNSA in the germline V gene. Ends included, the CDR3 has 14 residues. This chain's CDR3 is CASSKRGFGYTFGA.

In its sample, this clonotype ranks as medium-sized (0.01 to 0.1%). The V and J genes are TRBV27 and TRBJ1-2; 7 bases are shared with TRBD1. This CDR3 comprises 15 residues. The germline CDR1 and CDR2 sequences are MNHEY and SMNVEV (reference sequence). The V segment lost 2 bases and the J segment 4 bases; nucleotides outside the gene matches: 7. The CDR3 is CASSLGGQGGYGYTF. The CDR3 bases are TGTGCCAGCAGTTTAGGGGGCCAGGGGGGCTATGGCTACACCTTC.

V gene TRBV12-3 or TRBV12-4 combines with J gene TRBJ2-3; TRBD2 agrees at 13 bases. The CDR3 loop spans 16 amino acids. V dropped 2 bases and J dropped 3; count of bases not matched to a gene: 2. The CDR3 loop is CASSLTSGGATDTQYF. CDR3 DNA sequence: TGTGCCAGCAGTTTAACTAGCGGGGGGGCAACAGATACGCAGTATTTT.

The chain joins TRBV7-4 to TRBJ1-1; no firm D call. The CDR3 consists of 14 residues. The germline V and J ends were trimmed by 5 bases and 2 bases, with 12 bases remaining between them. Germline loops: CDR1 SGHVT, CDR2 SQSDAQ. DNA for the CDR3: TGTGCCAGCAGCCTATGGGGAATCAACACTGAAGCTTTCTTT. Its protein product is CASSLWGINTEAFF.

This clonotype showed up many times. The chain joins TRBV5-5 to TRBJ2-4, with no clear D. Trimming removed 2 bases from V and 5 bases from J, with 11 bases in between. This CDR3 region has 14 residues. The germline gives CDR1 SGHKS, CDR2 YYEKEE (reference sequence). The CDR3 reads CASSLRVFENIQYF. The DNA of the CDR3 is TGTGCCAGCAGCTTAAGGGTTTTTGAAAACATTCAGTACTTC.

V is TRBV6-6 and J is TRBJ1-1, with 7 positions matching TRBD1. The trim removed 8 bases at V and 4 bases at J, leaving 10 bases unmatched. Germline-derived CDR1 and CDR2 are MNHNY and SVGAGI (reference sequence). This CDR3 has 14 amino acids. The CDR3 DNA is TGTGCCAGCGTACAGGGGAATGGTGGCACTGAAGCTTTCTTT. Its protein is CASVQGNGGTEAFF.

The chain links TRBV12-3 or TRBV12-4 to TRBJ2-5; 10 positions agree with TRBD2. The better agreement between TRBJ2-1 and the DNA end casts doubt on the J call. The CDR3 runs to 16 residues. CDR3 coding DNA: TGTGCCAGCAGAAGGACTAGCGGCCAAGGGGACCAGGAGCAGTTCTTC. It is translated as CASRRTSGQGDQEQFF.

The sample holds many counts of this clonotype. The chain combines TRBV7-2 with TRBJ2-5; possibly TRBD2 for D (5 bases). The DNA end lines up better with TRBJ2-7; the J call may be wrong. This CDR3 region has 13 residues. Germline-derived CDR1 and CDR2 are SGHTA and FQGNSA. The CDR3 loop reads CASSPTRAYEQYF. In DNA, the CDR3 is TGTGCCAGCAGCCCAACGAGGGCCTACGAGCAGTACTTC.